Sequencing of this T cell receptor (beta chain) was carried out in a study of molecular identifiers for immune sequencing clone quantification. Study summary: The replicate experiment used RNA from roughly 18,000 or 92,000 naive CD8 cells. This RNA was split into five aliquots, and four of them were sequenced.

CDR3 size: 15 residues. Looked up from germline, CDR1 is MGHRA and CDR2 is YSYEKL. Details on this clonotype: Its matching antigen is unknown. At one end the junction does not follow the germline gene, possibly because of a read error.

In preparing bulk TCR libraries, previously described methods and listed TCR primers were used. TCRdb re-called the PCR reads with MiXCR, one entry per CDR3 protein. In the table there are approximately 550,000 distinct CDR3 sequences, roughly 25% of which are singletons. Study results and limitations: For effector cells, clones above 20 RNA copies held over 99% of molecules; for naive cells, under 1%.

Sequencing input: naive CD8+ T cells from blood, with Jurkat cell RNA spiked in. Noted subset: FACS-sorted CD8+CD4-CCR7+CD45RA+ naive T cells. The sequence came from a human donor in good health. Some libraries in this study had Jurkat cell RNA spiked in. V gene TRBV4-1 combines with J gene TRBJ2-3; D is tentatively TRBD1 or TRBD2 (6 bases each). This CDR3 reads CASSQEWRGAETQYF. The CDR3 bases are TGCGCCAGCAGCCAAGAGTGGAGGGGGGCAGAAACGCAGTATTTT.